A selection of T cell receptor beta chains follows, all from one sample in a study of T cell repertoires in cytomegalovirus infection. TCRdb reprocessed the reads via MiXCR and lists one record per CDR3 protein. The table lists roughly 720,000 distinct CDR3 sequences, 35% to 40% of them singletons. The sample comprised PBMCs. All receptors derive from a human donor in good health (CMV status not recorded). Some clones in this sample may be carry-over from other donors' samples. Each CDR3 is given with its conserved first and last residue. D genes are given only for firm matches. The size entry is marked missing in some rows and otherwise reads once, few, many or a size class.

TRBJ1-2	-	TRBV12-5	16	-	TGTGATAGTGGTTTGACTCCGGGACCGCGCAACTATGGCTACACCTTC	CDSGLTPGPRNYGYTF
TRBJ2-7	few	TRBV7-9	14	-	TGTGCCAGCAGCTTTGACGGACAGTCGTACGAGCAGTACTTC	CASSFDGQSYEQYF
TRBJ2-5	many	TRBV7-2	13	-	TGTGCCAGCAGCCCGGCTAATACGGAGACCCAGTACTTC	CASSPANTETQYF
TRBJ2-3	-	TRBV20-1	13	-	TGCAGTGCTAGTATTTACCCCACAGATACGCAGTATTTT	CSASIYPTDTQYF
TRBJ2-5	once	TRBV27	15	TRBD1	TGTGCCAGCAGTTCACTCGGGACAGCCCAAGAGACCCAGTACTTC	CASSSLGTAQETQYF
TRBJ2-1	many	TRBV7-2	19	TRBD2	TGTGCCAGCAGCTTACTCCCCGATACCCCAACTAGCGGTTACAATGAGCAGTTCTTC	CASSLLPDTPTSGYNEQFF
TRBJ1-2	-	TRBV12-3/TRBV12-4	15	TRBD1	TGTGCCAGCAGTTTTTCGGGACAGGGCGGCTATGGCTACACCTTC	CASSFSGQGGYGYTF
TRBJ2-1	-	TRBV27	15	-	TGTGCCAGCAGCCCATTATCGACAGTTTACAATGAGCAGTTCTTC	CASSPLSTVYNEQFF
TRBJ2-3	few	TRBV11-2	17	TRBD2	TGTGCCAGCAGCTTCGGACTAGCGGGAGTTCCCGGGAATACGCAGTATTTT	CASSFGLAGVPGNTQYF
TRBJ2-3	-	TRBV15	16	TRBD1	TGTGCCACCAGCAGAGGCCGACAGGGTGGCACAGATACGCAGTATTTT	CATSRGRQGGTDTQYF
TRBJ1-5	-	TRBV7-8	16	-	TGTGCCAGCAGCTTCACGTGGGGCGATGGCAATCAGCCCCAGCATTTT	CASSFTWGDGNQPQHF
TRBJ2-1	few	TRBV27	15	TRBD1	TGTGCCAGCAGTTGGGGGACAGGGGGGTACAATGAGCAGTTCTTC	CASSWGTGGYNEQFF
TRBJ1-2	-	TRBV6-6	15	-	TGTGCCAGCATCGACCGGGCCTCAACCGGCTATGGCTACTCCTTC	CASIDRASTGYGYSF
TRBJ2-1	-	TRBV15	13	TRBD1	TGTTCCAGCCGGGACAGGGGGATGAATGAGCAGTTCTTC	CSSRDRGMNEQFF
TRBJ2-1	many	TRBV7-6	20	TRBD2	TGTGCCAGCAGTTGGGAGGGGGGGACTAGCGGGCGCCCTGGGGACAATGAGCAGTTCTTC	CASSWEGGTSGRPGDNEQFF
TRBJ2-5	many	TRBV7-2	16	-	TGTGCCAGCAAGGACCTAGTGGCCGGTGGTGTGGAGACCCAGTACTTC	CASKDLVAGGVETQYF
TRBJ2-1	-	TRBV7-2	15	TRBD2	TGTGCCAGCAGCCGGACTAGCGGGAGATGGAGTGAGCAGTTCTTC	CASSRTSGRWSEQFF
TRBJ2-1	-	TRBV7-3	15	TRBD2	TGTGCCAGCAGCTTAATTGGCGGGGGGGCGGGTGAGCAGTTCTTC	CASSLIGGGAGEQFF
TRBJ2-7	-	TRBV6-4	16	TRBD2	TGTGCCAGCAGTGACTCTTCGAGCGGGGGCCCCTACGAGCAGTACTTC	CASSDSSSGGPYEQYF
TRBJ2-2	-	TRBV19	11	-	TGTGCCACAAGATTTGCCGGGGAGCTGTTTTTT	CATRFAGELFF
TRBJ2-7	few	TRBV4-1	17	TRBD1	TGCGCCAGCAGCCTACAAACCTCCGGGACAGCAGCCTACGAGCAGTACTTC	CASSLQTSGTAAYEQYF
TRBJ1-6	few	TRBV27	14	TRBD1	TGTGCCAGTAGAACTCCGGGACAGCATTCACCCCTCCACTTT	CASRTPGQHSPLHF
TRBJ2-7	-	TRBV6-2/TRBV6-3	16	TRBD2	TGTGCCAGCAGTTACCGACGCGGGGGGGCCTTTTACGAGCAGTACTTC	CASSYRRGGAFYEQYF
TRBJ2-3	few	TRBV6-1	16	-	TGTGCCAGCAGTTTGAATGGTCGTCAGGGTAAAGATACGCAGTATTTT	CASSLNGRQGKDTQYF
TRBJ1-2	-	TRBV24-1	11	-	TGTGCCACCGAGACAGGTCACGGCTACACCTTC	CATETGHGYTF
TRBJ2-6	few	TRBV20-1	13	-	TGCAGTGCCTATCTTTCTGGGGCCAACGTCCTGACTTTC	CSAYLSGANVLTF
TRBJ2-7	-	TRBV7-4	17	-	TGTGCCAGCAGCCGACCTCTATATTGGACAGTCCCCTACGAGCAGTACTTC	CASSRPLYWTVPYEQYF
TRBJ2-3	few	TRBV28	16	TRBD1	TGTGCCAGCAGCTTACCCAGACAGGGAAACACAGATACGCAGTATTTT	CASSLPRQGNTDTQYF
TRBJ1-2	-	TRBV7-9	12	TRBD1	TGTGCCAGCAGCATACAGGGGGGAGGCTACACCTTC	CASSIQGGGYTF
TRBJ1-1	many	TRBV28	14	-	TGTGCCAGCAGTATAACGAGAATGAACACTGAAGCTTTCTTT	CASSITRMNTEAFF
TRBJ2-3	-	TRBV29-1	11	-	TGCAGCGTTGACGGGGGAGATACGCAGTATTTT	CSVDGGDTQYF
TRBJ2-1	few	TRBV27	16	TRBD2	TGTGCCAGCAGCGTTAGCGGGGCCGTCTCCTACAATGAGCAGTTCTTC	CASSVSGAVSYNEQFF
TRBJ2-5	few	TRBV28	15	TRBD2	TGTGCCAGCAGTCTGGAGCGGGGGGGCCCCGAGACCCAGTACTTC	CASSLERGGPETQYF
TRBJ2-7	few	TRBV28	13	-	TGTGCCAGCAGTGTACCGAGGAACTACGAGCAGTACTTC	CASSVPRNYEQYF
TRBJ2-7	-	TRBV7-9	12	-	TGTGCCAGCGGTACGAGGTCCTACGAGCAGTACTTC	CASGTRSYEQYF
TRBJ1-4	-	TRBV28	15	TRBD1	TGTGCCAGCAGTTTAGACCCGGCAGGGGGGGGAAAACTGTTTTTT	CASSLDPAGGGKLFF
TRBJ2-6	-	TRBV29-1	17	TRBD1	TGCAGCGTTGAAGGGGGACAGGGGATCTCTGGGGCCAACGTCCTGACTTTC	CSVEGGQGISGANVLTF
TRBJ1-4	-	TRBV7-2	15	-	TGTGCCAGCAGCTATGGGGGAGGGACTAATGAAAAACTGTTTTTT	CASSYGGGTNEKLFF
TRBJ2-7	few	TRBV5-4	13	-	TGTGCCAGCAGCCCCGACCCCCGGTACGAGCAGTACTTC	CASSPDPRYEQYF
TRBJ2-1	few	TRBV9	20	TRBD2	TGTGCCAGCAGCTCAGTAGGAGGGCCGAGGCTAGCGGGGTTGGGCAATGAGCAGTTCTTC	CASSSVGGPRLAGLGNEQFF